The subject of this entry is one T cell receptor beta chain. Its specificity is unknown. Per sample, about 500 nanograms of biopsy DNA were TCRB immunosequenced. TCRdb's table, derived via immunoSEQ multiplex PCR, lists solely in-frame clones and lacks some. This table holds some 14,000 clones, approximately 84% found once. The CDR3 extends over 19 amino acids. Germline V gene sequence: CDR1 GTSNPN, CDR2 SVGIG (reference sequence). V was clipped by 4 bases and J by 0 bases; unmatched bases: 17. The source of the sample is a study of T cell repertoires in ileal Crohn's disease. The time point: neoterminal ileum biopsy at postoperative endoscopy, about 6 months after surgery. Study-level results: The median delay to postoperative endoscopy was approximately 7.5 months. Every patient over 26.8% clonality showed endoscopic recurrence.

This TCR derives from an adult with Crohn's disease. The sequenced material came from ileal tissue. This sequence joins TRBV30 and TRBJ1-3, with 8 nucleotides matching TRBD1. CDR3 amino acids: CAWKWPGQATSSSGNTIYF. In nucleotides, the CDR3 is TGTGCCTGGAAATGGCCGGGACAGGCAACCTCGAGCTCTGGAAACACCATATATTTT.